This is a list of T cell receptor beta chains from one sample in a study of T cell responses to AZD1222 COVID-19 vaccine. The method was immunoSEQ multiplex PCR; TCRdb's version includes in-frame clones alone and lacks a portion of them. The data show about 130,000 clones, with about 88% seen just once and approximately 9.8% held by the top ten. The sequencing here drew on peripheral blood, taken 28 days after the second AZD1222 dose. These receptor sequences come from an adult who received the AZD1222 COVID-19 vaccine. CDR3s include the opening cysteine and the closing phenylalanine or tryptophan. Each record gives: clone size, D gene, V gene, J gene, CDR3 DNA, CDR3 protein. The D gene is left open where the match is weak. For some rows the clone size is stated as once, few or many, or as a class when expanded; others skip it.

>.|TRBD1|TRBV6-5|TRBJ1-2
TGTGCCAGCAGTCCACTAGGGACAGTTGCCTATGGCTACACCTTC
CASSPLGTVAYGYTF
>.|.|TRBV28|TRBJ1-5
TGTGCCAGCAGTTTATTGAACAATCAGCCCCAGCATTTT
CASSLLNNQPQHF
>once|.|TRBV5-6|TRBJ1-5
TGTGCCAGCAGCTTGGGGGACTCAGGCAATCAGCCCCAGCATTTT
CASSLGDSGNQPQHF
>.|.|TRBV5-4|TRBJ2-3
TGTGCCAGCAGCTTGGTAGGGACCGACCATTCAGATACGCAGTATTTT
CASSLVGTDHSDTQYF
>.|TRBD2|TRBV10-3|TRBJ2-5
TGTGCCAGCGCGCCGGGACTAGCGGGACAAGAGACCCAGTACTTC
CASAPGLAGQETQYF
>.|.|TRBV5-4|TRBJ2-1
TGTGCCAGCAGCCCTGGAGGGGGACGGAGCTCCTACAATGAGCAGTTCTTC
CASSPGGGRSSYNEQFF
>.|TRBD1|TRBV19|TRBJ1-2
TGTGCCACCGGGACAGGGGTTGGCTACACCTTC
CATGTGVGYTF
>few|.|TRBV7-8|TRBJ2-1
TGTGCCAGCAGCTTAGGGCCTTTGGCTAGCGTGGGTGACAATGAGCAGTTCTTC
CASSLGPLASVGDNEQFF
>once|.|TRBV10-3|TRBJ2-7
TGTGCCATCGGCGACCTAAACGAGCAGTACTTC
CAIGDLNEQYF
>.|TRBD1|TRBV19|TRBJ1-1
TGTGCCAGTAGTCCCCTGGACAGGGAAACTGAAGCTTTCTTT
CASSPLDRETEAFF
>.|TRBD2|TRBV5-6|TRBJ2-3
TGTGCCAGCAGCTTGGCCCCCCGGGGGGGAGATACGCAGTATTTT
CASSLAPRGGDTQYF